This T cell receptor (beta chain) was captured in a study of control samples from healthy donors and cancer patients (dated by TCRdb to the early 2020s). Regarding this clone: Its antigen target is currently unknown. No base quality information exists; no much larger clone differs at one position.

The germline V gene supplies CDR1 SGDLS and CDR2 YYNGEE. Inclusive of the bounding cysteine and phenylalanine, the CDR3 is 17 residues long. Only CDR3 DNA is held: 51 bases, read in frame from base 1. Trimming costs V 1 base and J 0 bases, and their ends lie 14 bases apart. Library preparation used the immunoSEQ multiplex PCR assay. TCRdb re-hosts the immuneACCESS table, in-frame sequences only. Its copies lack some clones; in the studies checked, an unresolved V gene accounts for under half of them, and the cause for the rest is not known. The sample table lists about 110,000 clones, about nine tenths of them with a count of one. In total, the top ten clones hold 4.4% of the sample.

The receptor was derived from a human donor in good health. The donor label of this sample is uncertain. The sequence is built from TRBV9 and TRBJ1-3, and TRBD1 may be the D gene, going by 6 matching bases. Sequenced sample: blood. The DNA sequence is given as TGTGCCAGCAGCGTAATCGAGGGGGATTCCTCTGGAAACACCATATATTTT. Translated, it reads CASSVIEGDSSGNTIYF.